This is a list of T cell receptor beta chains from one sample in a study of blood T cells in healthy people across ages. Via MiXCR, TCRdb re-called the 5' RACE reads, giving one row per CDR3 protein. The sample contains 1.5 million to 2 million distinct CDR3 sequences, about 50% of which appear only once. Sequenced material: blood. These receptors were taken from a woman between 40 and 55 years old in good health. CDR3s include the opening cysteine and the closing phenylalanine or tryptophan. Fields, in order: V gene, D gene, clone size, J gene, CDR3 DNA, CDR3 protein. A D gene is named only where the DNA matches it firmly. Size values are once, few and many counts, or a class for expanded clones, and some rows have none.

TRBV11-3	NA	NA	TRBJ2-5	TGTGCCAGCAGCTTAGGAGGAGGCAGGGCGTCAGAGACCCTGTACTTC	CASSLGGGRASETLYF
TRBV5-4	NA	NA	TRBJ2-1	TGTGCCAGCAGTCGTCCCGCGAGAGGGTCTGAGCAGTTCTTC	CASSRPARGSEQFF
TRBV29-1	TRBD2	NA	TRBJ2-7	TGCAGCTGGAGCGGGGGGTCCTACAATGAGCAGTACTTC	CSWSGGSYNEQYF
TRBV29-1	NA	NA	TRBJ1-1	TGCAGCGTCTGGGATCCCCCTGAAGCTTTCTTT	CSVWDPPEAFF
TRBV5-6	TRBD2	NA	TRBJ2-5	TGTGCCAGCAGCCATATACTAGCGGGGGGACATATTATACAAGAGACCCAGTACTTC	CASSHILAGGHIIQETQYF
TRBV20-1	NA	NA	TRBJ1-5	TGCAGTGCTAGGGACTGGGATCGGGCCGGTCAGCCCCAGCATTTT	CSARDWDRAGQPQHF
TRBV7-8	TRBD2	few	TRBJ2-1	TGTGCCAGCAGCCCTAGCGGGGGGTTTTACAATGAGCAGTTCTTC	CASSPSGGFYNEQFF
TRBV4-2	NA	NA	TRBJ2-7	TGTGCCAGCAGCCAAGAGTGGGCTGGCGGGGTCCCCTACGAGCAGTACTTC	CASSQEWAGGVPYEQYF
TRBV20-1	NA	NA	TRBJ1-1	TGCAGTGCTAAGCCCCCGGGGAGACGGGAGCCGAACACTGAAGCTTTCTTT	CSAKPPGRREPNTEAFF
TRBV11-2	NA	NA	TRBJ2-1	TGTACCAGCAGCTTAGGGGCAGGAAGGGGGTTCAATGAGCAGTTCTTC	CTSSLGAGRGFNEQFF
TRBV21-1	NA	NA	TRBJ1-5	TGTGCCAGCAGTCCAACCGGGGATGATAGCAATCAGCCCCAGCATTTT	CASSPTGDDSNQPQHF
TRBV5-1	NA	many	TRBJ2-7	TGCGCCAGCAGTACCGGGACTCAGAACTACGAGCAGTACTTC	CASSTGTQNYEQYF
TRBV6-2/TRBV6-3	NA	NA	TRBJ2-5	TGTGCCAGCAGTCACCCCCGAGGGCAAATCAAAGAGGAGCAGTACTTC	CASSHPRGQIKEEQYF
TRBV7-2	NA	NA	TRBJ2-5	TGTGCCAGCAGCTCCCATCCCGGACTAATCCAAGAGACCCAGTACTTC	CASSSHPGLIQETQYF
TRBV9	TRBD2	few	TRBJ2-1	TGTGCCAGCAGCGTAGGGGGCGGGGGGCCCTACAATGAGCAGTTCTTC	CASSVGGGGPYNEQFF
TRBV14	TRBD1	NA	TRBJ2-4	TGTGCCAGCAGCCAAGAGGCAGGGGGAATAGCCAAAAACATTCAGTACTTC	CASSQEAGGIAKNIQYF
TRBV28	NA	few	TRBJ2-5	TGTGCCAGCACCAAAAGGACGGGGTACCAAGAGACCCAGTACTTC	CASTKRTGYQETQYF
TRBV6-1	NA	NA	TRBJ2-5	TGTGCCAGCAGTGATCTGGGGGCTCTAGAGACCCAGTACTTT	CASSDLGALETQYF
TRBV4-2	NA	NA	TRBJ1-1	TGTGCCAGCAGCCAGAAAGCGGGGATGAACACTGAAGCTTTCTTT	CASSQKAGMNTEAFF
TRBV13	TRBD1	NA	TRBJ2-1	TGTGCCAGCAGCTCGCCCGGGACAGAGGACAATGAGCAGTTCTTC	CASSSPGTEDNEQFF
TRBV20-1	NA	few	TRBJ2-7	TGCAGTGCTAGTTCGGGGGAGAGCTACGAGCAGTACTTC	CSASSGESYEQYF
TRBV10-3	NA	NA	TRBJ2-3	TGTGCCGTGAGCCCAGGCACAGATACGCAGTATTTT	CAVSPGTDTQYF
TRBV12-3/TRBV12-4	TRBD1	few	TRBJ1-1	TGTGCCAGCAGTTTAGAGGGGGCTCGGACTGAAGCTTTCTTT	CASSLEGARTEAFF
TRBV6-5	TRBD2	NA	TRBJ2-3	TGTGCCAGCAGGCCCTTAGCGGGGGGGAGGGATACGCAGTATTTT	CASRPLAGGRDTQYF
TRBV6-6	NA	few	TRBJ1-6	TGTGCCAGCAGTTACCAGCCCCAGAGATCTAATTCACCCCTCCACTTT	CASSYQPQRSNSPLHF
TRBV21-1	NA	NA	TRBJ2-4	TGTGCCAGCACCCAGGATGGTCTAGCCAAAAACATTCAGTACTTC	CASTQDGLAKNIQYF
TRBV20-1	NA	NA	TRBJ2-7	TGCAGTGCTGGAGGGGGGGGGCGCTCCTACGAGCAGTACTTC	CSAGGGGRSYEQYF
TRBV20-1	TRBD2	few	TRBJ2-7	TGCAGTGCTAGGGATAGCGGGGGGTTATACGAGCAGTACTTC	CSARDSGGLYEQYF
TRBV9	NA	NA	TRBJ2-3	TGTGCCAGTAGCTTGCGCGGGGCCGGGTGGACAGATACGCAGTATTTT	CASSLRGAGWTDTQYF
TRBV5-1	TRBD1	NA	TRBJ1-1	TGCGCCAGCAGCCCCGGACAGGGTGGCGGGTACACTGAAGCTTTCTTT	CASSPGQGGGYTEAFF
TRBV14	NA	NA	TRBJ2-5	TGTGCCAGCAGCCATGTTCCCGGACAGCTTCAAAGACAAGAGACCCAGTACTTC	CASSHVPGQLQRQETQYF
TRBV20-1	NA	few	TRBJ2-7	TGCAGTGCCCCGAGGGTAGGCGCGTTACACGAGCAGTACTTC	CSAPRVGALHEQYF
TRBV7-2	NA	few	TRBJ2-7	TGTGCCAGCAGCCCGGGCACAGGGTGGACCTACGAGCAGTACTTC	CASSPGTGWTYEQYF
TRBV7-9	TRBD1	NA	TRBJ2-5	TGTGCCAGCAGCCCCCCGATGGACAGGCCGGAGGAAGAGACCCAGTACTTC	CASSPPMDRPEEETQYF
TRBV27	TRBD2	NA	TRBJ2-1	TGTGCCAGCAGCTTTAGCGGGGATCTGCAGTTCTTC	CASSFSGDLQFF
TRBV7-2	NA	NA	TRBJ2-7	TGTGCCAGCAGCACCCGCTCATCCTACGAGCAGTACTTC	CASSTRSSYEQYF
TRBV4-2	TRBD2	NA	TRBJ2-3	TGTGCCAGCAGCCAACTAGCGGCTAGCACAGATACGCAGTATTTT	CASSQLAASTDTQYF
TRBV4-3	NA	few	TRBJ2-3	TGCGCCAGCAGCCAAGAAGGCCGGAAGCATACGCAGTATTTT	CASSQEGRKHTQYF
TRBV2	NA	NA	TRBJ2-1	TGTGCCAGCAGTGAATTGGAGCACAATGAGCAGTTCTTC	CASSELEHNEQFF
TRBV7-9	TRBD1	NA	TRBJ2-7	TGTTCCAGCAGCCTCCTGGGGACAGGGGGCGAGCAGTACTTC	CSSSLLGTGGEQYF
TRBV12-3/TRBV12-4	NA	few	TRBJ1-5	TGTGCCAGCAGTTTGTCGGGTGCTCAGCCCCAGCATTTT	CASSLSGAQPQHF
TRBV7-2	TRBD2	few	TRBJ2-1	TGTGCCAGCAGCTCCCCCGGGAGGGCCAATGAGCAGTTCTTC	CASSSPGRANEQFF
TRBV14	NA	NA	TRBJ1-5	TGTGCCAGCAGCCAGGACACCGGGGGGAACCAGCATTTT	CASSQDTGGNQHF
TRBV7-2	NA	NA	TRBJ1-3	TGTGCCAGCAGACAAGGGGCAGAGTCTGGAAACACCATATATTTT	CASRQGAESGNTIYF
TRBV27	TRBD1	NA	TRBJ2-7	TGTGCCAGCAGTCGGGACAGGGCAAACTACGAGCAGTACTTC	CASSRDRANYEQYF
TRBV24-1	NA	few	TRBJ2-7	TGTGCCACCAGTGATTCCCTCGCCGAGCAGTACTTC	CATSDSLAEQYF
TRBV15	NA	NA	TRBJ2-4	TGTGCCACCAGCAGGATAGGGGTAGGGTCCAAAAACATTCAGTACTTC	CATSRIGVGSKNIQYF
TRBV7-2	NA	NA	TRBJ1-6	TGTGCCAGCAGCTTAGCGCTAGGGAGCTCCTATAATTCACCCCTCCACTTT	CASSLALGSSYNSPLHF
TRBV7-2	TRBD2	few	TRBJ2-7	TGTGCCAGCAGCCCCACTAGCGGGGCATTTTTTGACGAGCAGTACTTC	CASSPTSGAFFDEQYF
TRBV11-3	NA	NA	TRBJ1-2	TGTGCCAGCCTCACCTTGGACAGAGCTAACTATGGCTACACCTTC	CASLTLDRANYGYTF
TRBV20-1	NA	NA	TRBJ2-7	TGCAGTGCTAGAGGCCGGGACGGAACCTACGAGCAGTACTTC	CSARGRDGTYEQYF
TRBV7-9	NA	few	TRBJ2-3	TGTGCCAGCAGCTTAGCGGTGGGCTTCGTAGCAGATACGCAGTATTTT	CASSLAVGFVADTQYF
TRBV7-8	NA	NA	TRBJ2-3	TGTGCCAGCAGCTCCCTACGGGGGGCGGGCACAGATACGCAGTATTTT	CASSSLRGAGTDTQYF
TRBV7-2	NA	NA	TRBJ2-7	TGTGCCAGCAGCTTAGTCGCGATTACGGGCGAGCAGTACTTC	CASSLVAITGEQYF
TRBV20-1	TRBD2	few	TRBJ2-5	TGCAGTGCTAGAGATTTCGGTCTAGCGGGGTTGGTATATGAGACCCAGTACTTC	CSARDFGLAGLVYETQYF
TRBV7-2	TRBD1	many	TRBJ2-4	TGTGCCAGCAGCAGGGACAGGGAAAACATTCAGTACTTC	CASSRDRENIQYF
TRBV6-2/TRBV6-3	NA	NA	TRBJ2-3	TGTGCCAGCAGTTACGGTGGTCTGTGGGATACGCAGTATTTT	CASSYGGLWDTQYF
TRBV3-1	NA	NA	TRBJ2-1	TGCGCCAGCAGCCAAGGAGGCCAATACAATGAGCAGTTCTTC	CASSQGGQYNEQFF
TRBV3-1	NA	NA	TRBJ2-7	TGTGCCAGCAGCCATGCAGGGGTAGGTGAGCAGTACTTC	CASSHAGVGEQYF